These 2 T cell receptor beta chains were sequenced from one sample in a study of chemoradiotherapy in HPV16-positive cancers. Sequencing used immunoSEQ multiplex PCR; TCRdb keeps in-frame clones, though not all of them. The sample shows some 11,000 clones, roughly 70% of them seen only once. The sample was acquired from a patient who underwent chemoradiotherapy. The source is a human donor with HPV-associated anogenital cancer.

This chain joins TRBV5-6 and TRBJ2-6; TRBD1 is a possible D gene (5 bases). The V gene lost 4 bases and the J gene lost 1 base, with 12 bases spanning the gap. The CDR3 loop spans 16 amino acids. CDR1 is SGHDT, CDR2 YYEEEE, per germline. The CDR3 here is CASSHQGISGANVLTF. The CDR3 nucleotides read TGTGCCAGCAGCCACCAGGGTATTTCTGGGGCCAACGTCCTGACTTTC.

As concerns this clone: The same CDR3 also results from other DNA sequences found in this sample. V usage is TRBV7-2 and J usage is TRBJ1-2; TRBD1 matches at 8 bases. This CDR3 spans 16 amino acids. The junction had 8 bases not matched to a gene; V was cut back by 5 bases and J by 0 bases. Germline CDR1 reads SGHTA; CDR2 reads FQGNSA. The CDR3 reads CASSPGTGLANYGYTF. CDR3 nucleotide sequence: TGTGCCAGCAGCCCCGGGACAGGACTCGCTAACTATGGCTACACCTTC.